The clone carrying this T cell receptor (beta chain) was counted a single time. The record originates from a study of T cell changes during pregnancy in multiple sclerosis. The ends were cut back, 2 bases at V and 2 bases at J, with 14 bases in the middle. Germline CDR1 is MNHEY and CDR2 is SVGAGI. This CDR3 comprises 16 residues. The repertoire was sequenced with immunoSEQ multiplex PCR; TCRdb's copy has only in-frame clones and lacks some. The sample has roughly 97,000 clones; about nine tenths are singletons. The sequence derives from a female donor in good health, enrolled as a control in a pregnancy study. This chain joins TRBV6-5 and TRBJ2-3; possible D gene TRBD1, 6 bases. The sample consisted of peripheral blood, taken in the second trimester of pregnancy. The CDR3 here is CASSYGRQANTDTQYF. DNA for the CDR3: TGTGCCAGCAGTTACGGCCGACAGGCTAACACAGATACGCAGTATTTT.